Listed below are T cell receptor beta chains from one sample, sequenced in a study of response to subunit inactivated influenza vaccine. A single record per CDR3 protein comes from TCRdb applying MiXCR to the RT-PCR reads. The sample gives about 570,000 distinct CDR3 sequences, around 11% of which show up once; 9.5% to 12% is in the top ten. The sample also formed part of further work on T cells expressing NK-cell markers.

Sequencing used PBMCs from blood, obtained on the day of vaccination. All receptors come from a man in his fifties who received an inactivated influenza vaccine. Each CDR3 is given with its conserved first and last residue. D genes are given only for firm matches. Expanded clones get a size class; other rows say once, few or many, or leave the size out.

size,D,J,V,CDR3,DNA
-,-,TRBJ2-1,TRBV18,CASSPPLRGARNEQFF,TGTGCCAGCTCACCACCCCTACGGGGGGCGCGCAATGAGCAGTTCTTC
-,TRBD1,TRBJ2-1,TRBV7-8,CASAGQGDNEQFF,TGTGCCAGCGCTGGACAGGGCGACAATGAGCAGTTCTTC
-,TRBD2,TRBJ2-1,TRBV5-1,CASSSGYLAGAVNEQFF,TGCGCCAGCAGCTCGGGGTACTTAGCGGGAGCAGTCAATGAGCAGTTCTTC
-,-,TRBJ2-1,TRBV20-1,CSASGSSSYNEQFF,TGCAGTGCTAGCGGGTCAAGCTCCTACAATGAGCAGTTCTTC
-,-,TRBJ2-7,TRBV29-1,CSVEDQGLSSYEQYF,TGCAGCGTTGAAGATCAGGGATTGAGCTCCTACGAGCAGTACTTC
-,-,TRBJ2-5,TRBV7-9,CASSLVAARQETQYF,TGTGCCAGCAGCTTAGTGGCAGCCAGGCAAGAGACCCAGTACTTC
few,-,TRBJ2-1,TRBV5-4,CASSSRLTSSSYNEQFF,TGTGCCAGCAGCTCACGACTAACCTCAAGCTCCTACAATGAGCAGTTCTTC
few,TRBD1,TRBJ2-7,TRBV11-2,CASSLGTGVREQYF,TGTGCCAGCAGCCTGGGGACAGGGGTTCGCGAGCAGTACTTC
-,-,TRBJ2-1,TRBV20-1,CSASPGPNEQFF,TGCAGTGCTAGCCCCGGTCCCAATGAGCAGTTCTTC
-,-,TRBJ2-1,TRBV4-2,CASSQVGLSSYNEQFF,TGTGCCAGCAGCCAAGTTGGACTGAGCTCCTACAATGAGCAGTTCTTC
few,-,TRBJ2-1,TRBV20-1,CSAPSPGAGSNEQFF,TGCAGTGCCCCCTCTCCGGGAGCGGGCAGCAATGAGCAGTTCTTC
few,-,TRBJ2-5,TRBV18,CASSPSAGKETQYF,TGTGCCAGCTCACCATCAGCCGGGAAAGAGACCCAGTACTTC
-,TRBD2,TRBJ2-3,TRBV11-3,CASSLRSGRTDTQYF,TGTGCCAGCAGCTTGAGGAGCGGGAGAACAGATACGCAGTATTTT
-,TRBD1,TRBJ2-5,TRBV7-2,CASSLQGAGETQYF,TGTGCCAGCAGCTTGCAGGGGGCCGGGGAGACCCAGTACTTC
many,TRBD1,TRBJ2-3,TRBV10-3,CAISGRTGNTDTQYF,TGTGCCATCAGTGGTAGGACAGGGAACACAGATACGCAGTATTTT
many,-,TRBJ2-2,TRBV7-2,CASSSRAPQLPGELFF,TGTGCCAGCAGCTCCAGGGCGCCCCAATTACCCGGGGAGCTGTTTTTT
many,-,TRBJ2-5,TRBV5-1,CASSVTGIQETQYF,TGCGCCAGCAGCGTTACAGGAATCCAAGAGACCCAGTACTTC
few,TRBD1,TRBJ2-2,TRBV6-5,CASSYRQGSTGELFF,TGTGCCAGCAGTTACCGACAGGGCTCCACCGGGGAGCTGTTTTTT
few,TRBD2,TRBJ2-1,TRBV27,CASSSGGVYNEQFF,TGTGCCAGCAGTTCGGGAGGTGTCTACAATGAGCAGTTCTTC
few,-,TRBJ2-7,TRBV12-3/TRBV12-4,CASSLGRGISYEQYF,TGTGCCAGCAGTTTAGGACGCGGTATCTCCTACGAGCAGTACTTC
few,-,TRBJ2-7,TRBV20-1,CSAARAANYEQYF,TGCAGTGCCGCACGGGCGGCGAACTACGAGCAGTACTTC
many,TRBD2,TRBJ2-1,TRBV7-2,CASSLTSGGYNEQFF,TGTGCCAGCAGCTTGACTAGCGGGGGGTACAATGAGCAGTTCTTC
-,TRBD1,TRBJ1-1,TRBV5-1,CASSSATGGWAFF,TGCGCCAGCAGCTCCGCCACAGGGGGCTGGGCTTTCTTT
few,TRBD1,TRBJ2-7,TRBV4-3,CASSQLPGQGYEQYF,TGCGCCAGCAGCCAATTGCCGGGACAGGGCTACGAGCAGTACTTC
many,TRBD2,TRBJ2-1,TRBV12-3/TRBV12-4,CASVWGGGAFRVGSYNEQFF,TGTGCCAGCGTCTGGGGCGGGGGGGCCTTCCGAGTTGGCTCCTACAATGAGCAGTTCTTC
-,-,TRBJ2-1,TRBV7-8,CASSLVPGRGLNEQFF,TGTGCCAGCAGCTTAGTACCGGGACGTGGGTTGAATGAGCAGTTCTTC
few,TRBD2,TRBJ2-2,TRBV18,CASSSSGAPFTGELFF,TGTGCCAGCTCGTCTAGCGGGGCCCCGTTCACCGGGGAGCTGTTTTTT
few,-,TRBJ1-1,TRBV25-1,CASSEGGRTEAFF,TGTGCCAGCAGTGAGGGGGGGAGGACTGAAGCTTTCTTT
few,-,TRBJ1-4,TRBV12-3/TRBV12-4,CASSPLTNEKLFF,TGTGCCAGCAGTCCCCTCACTAATGAAAAACTGTTTTTT